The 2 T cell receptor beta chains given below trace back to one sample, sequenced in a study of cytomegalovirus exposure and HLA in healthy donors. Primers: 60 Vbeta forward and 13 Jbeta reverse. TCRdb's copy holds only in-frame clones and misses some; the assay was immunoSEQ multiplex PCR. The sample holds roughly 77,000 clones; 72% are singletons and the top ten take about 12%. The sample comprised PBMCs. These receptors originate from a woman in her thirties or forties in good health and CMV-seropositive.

The CDR3 region has the DNA TGTGCCAGTAGTACGGGGGACCACCCGACCCAGTACTTC. Its translation is CASSTGDHPTQYF. The V gene is TRBV19, the J gene TRBJ2-5, with D perhaps matching TRBD2 (6 bases). Trimming cost V 4 bases and J 7 bases, with 13 bases left between them. CDR1 LNHDA and CDR2 SQIVND come from the germline V gene (reference sequence). The CDR3 has 13 residues.

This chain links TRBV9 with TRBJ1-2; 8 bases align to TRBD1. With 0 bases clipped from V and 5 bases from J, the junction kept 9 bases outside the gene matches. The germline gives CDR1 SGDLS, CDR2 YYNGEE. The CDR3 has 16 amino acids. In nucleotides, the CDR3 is TGTGCCAGCAGCGTAGGGACCTGGACAGGGTCATATGGCTACACCTTC. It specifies CASSVGTWTGSYGYTF.